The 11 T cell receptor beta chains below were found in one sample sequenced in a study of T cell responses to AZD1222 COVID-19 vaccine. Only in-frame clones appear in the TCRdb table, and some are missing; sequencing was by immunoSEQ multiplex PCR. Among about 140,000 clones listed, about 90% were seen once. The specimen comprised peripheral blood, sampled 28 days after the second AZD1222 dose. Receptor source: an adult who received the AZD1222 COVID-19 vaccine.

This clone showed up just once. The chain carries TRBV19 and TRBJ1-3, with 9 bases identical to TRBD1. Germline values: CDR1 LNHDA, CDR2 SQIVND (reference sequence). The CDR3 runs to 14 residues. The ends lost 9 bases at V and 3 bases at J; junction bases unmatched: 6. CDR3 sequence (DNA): TGTGCCAGCGAAACAGGGGGCCGTGGAAACACCATATATTTT. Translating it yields CASETGGRGNTIYF.

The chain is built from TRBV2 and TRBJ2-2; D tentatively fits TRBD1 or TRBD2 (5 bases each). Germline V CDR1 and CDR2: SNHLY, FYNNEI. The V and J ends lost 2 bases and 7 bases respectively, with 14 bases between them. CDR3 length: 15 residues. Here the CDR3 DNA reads TGTGCCAGCAGTGAAAGAGGGGACCGGGGCGGGGAGCTGTTTTTT. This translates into CASSERGDRGGELFF. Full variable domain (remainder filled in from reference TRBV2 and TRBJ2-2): EPEVTQTPSHQVTQMGQEVILRCVPISNHLYFYWYRQILGQKVEFLVSFYNNEISEKSEIFDDQFSVERPDGSNFTLKIRSTKLEDSAMYFCASSERGDRGGELFFGEGSRLTVL.

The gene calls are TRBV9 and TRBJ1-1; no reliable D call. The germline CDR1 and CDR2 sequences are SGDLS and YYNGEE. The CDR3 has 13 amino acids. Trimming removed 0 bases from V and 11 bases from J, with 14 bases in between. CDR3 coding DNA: TGTGCCAGCAGCGTAGATCTGGGGTCGGTGGCTTTCTTT. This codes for CASSVDLGSVAFF.

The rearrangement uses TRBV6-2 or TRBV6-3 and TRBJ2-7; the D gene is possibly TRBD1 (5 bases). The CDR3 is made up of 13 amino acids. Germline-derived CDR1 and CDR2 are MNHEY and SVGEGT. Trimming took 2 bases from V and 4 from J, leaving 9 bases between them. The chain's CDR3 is CASSYDSYYEQYF. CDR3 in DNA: TGTGCCAGCAGTTACGACAGTTATTACGAGCAGTACTTC.

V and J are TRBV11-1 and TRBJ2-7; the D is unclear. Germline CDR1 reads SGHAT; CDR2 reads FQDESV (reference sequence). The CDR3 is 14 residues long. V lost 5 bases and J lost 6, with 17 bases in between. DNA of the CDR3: TGTGCCAGCAGCCATGCGCGAGACTTCACCGAGCAGTACTTC. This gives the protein CASSHARDFTEQYF. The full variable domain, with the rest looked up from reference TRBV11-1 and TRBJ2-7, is EAEVAQSPRYKITEKSQAVAFWCDPISGHATLYWYRQILGQGPELLVQFQDESVVDDSQLPKDRFSAERLKGVDSTLKIQPAELGDSAMYLCASSHARDFTEQYFGPGTRLTVT.

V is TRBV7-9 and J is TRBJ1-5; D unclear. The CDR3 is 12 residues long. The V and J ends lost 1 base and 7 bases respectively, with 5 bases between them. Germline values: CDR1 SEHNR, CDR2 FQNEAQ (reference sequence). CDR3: CASSLGGQPQHF. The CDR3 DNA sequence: TGTGCCAGCAGCTTAGGTGGCCAGCCCCAGCATTTT.

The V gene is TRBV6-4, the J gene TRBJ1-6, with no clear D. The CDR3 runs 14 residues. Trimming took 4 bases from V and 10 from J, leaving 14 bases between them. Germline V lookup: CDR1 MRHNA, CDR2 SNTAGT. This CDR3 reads CASSGSRGGSPLHF. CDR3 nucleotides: TGTGCCAGCAGTGGGTCCCGGGGTGGCTCACCCCTCCACTTT.

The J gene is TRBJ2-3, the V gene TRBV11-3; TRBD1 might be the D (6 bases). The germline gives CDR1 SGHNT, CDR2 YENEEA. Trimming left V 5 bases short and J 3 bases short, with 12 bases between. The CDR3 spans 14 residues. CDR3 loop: CASSRGTQTDTQYF. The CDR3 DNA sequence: TGTGCCAGCAGCAGAGGGACACAAACAGATACGCAGTATTTT. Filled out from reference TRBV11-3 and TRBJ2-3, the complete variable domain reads EAGVVQSPRYKIIEKKQPVAFWCNPISGHNTLYWYLQNLGQGPELLIRYENEEAVDDSQLPKDRFSAERLKGVDSTLKIQPAELGDSAVYLCASSRGTQTDTQYFGPGTRLTVL.

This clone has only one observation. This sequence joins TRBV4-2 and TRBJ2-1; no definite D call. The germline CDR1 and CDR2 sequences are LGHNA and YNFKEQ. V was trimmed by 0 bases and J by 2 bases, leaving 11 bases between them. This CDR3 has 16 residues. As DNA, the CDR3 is TGTGCCAGCAGCCAAGATCGCCGGGTCCCCTACAATGAGCAGTTCTTC. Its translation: CASSQDRRVPYNEQFF.

The CDR3 is CASSQQGTPNSPLHF. CDR3 DNA sequence: TGTGCCAGCAGCCAACAGGGGACCCCCAATTCACCCCTCCACTTT. The gene calls are TRBV5-4 and TRBJ1-6, with 7 bases that match TRBD1. With V trimmed by 4 bases and J by 7 bases, 8 bases remained unmatched. The CDR3 loop spans 15 amino acids. Germline-derived CDR1 and CDR2 are SGHNT and YYREEE (reference sequence).

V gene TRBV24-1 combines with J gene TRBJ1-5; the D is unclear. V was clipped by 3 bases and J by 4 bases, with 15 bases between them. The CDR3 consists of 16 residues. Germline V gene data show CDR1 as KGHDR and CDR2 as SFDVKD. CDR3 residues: CATSDGLRGENQPQHF. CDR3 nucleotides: TGTGCCACCAGTGATGGCCTCCGGGGTGAAAATCAGCCCCAGCATTTT.